These 21 T cell receptor beta chains share one sample of origin, sequenced in a study of T cell responses to AZD1222 COVID-19 vaccine. Profiled with immunoSEQ multiplex PCR; TCRdb holds only in-frame clones, not every one. Of about 59,000 clones in the sample, 85% to 90% are singletons; the top ten hold 6.1%. The specimen was peripheral blood, collected 28 days after the second AZD1222 dose. Source of these receptors: an adult who received the AZD1222 COVID-19 vaccine.

The gene calls are TRBV28 and TRBJ1-4, with TRBD1 matching 9 bases. Germline V gene lookup returns CDR1 MDHEN and CDR2 SYDVKM. The junction had 9 bases not matched to a gene; V was cut back by 5 bases and J by 8 bases. CDR3 length: 15 amino acids. The CDR3 nucleotides read TGTGCCAGCAGTCCAGACGACAGGGGGGAAGAAAAACTGTTTTTT. Translated, it gives CASSPDDRGEEKLFF.

This chain connects TRBV7-3 to TRBJ2-5; D is possibly TRBD2 (5 bases). The germline CDR1 and CDR2 sequences are SGHTA and FQGTGA. The CDR3 spans 15 residues. Trimming left V 1 base short and J 5 bases short, with 14 bases between. The CDR3 DNA reads TGTGCCAGCAGCTTAAGAAGAGGGTTGTTCGAGACCCAGTACTTC. Amino acids: CASSLRRGLFETQYF.

This clone appeared a single time. The chain combines TRBV7-2 with TRBJ1-2; TRBD1 might be the D (6 bases). Deletions cut 2 bases from V and 7 bases from J, with 14 bases between. Germline lookup yields CDR1 SGHTA and CDR2 FQGNSA. The CDR3 totals 14 residues. The CDR3 is CASSLWGAGSGYTF. DNA of the CDR3: TGTGCCAGCAGCTTATGGGGGGCGGGGAGTGGCTACACCTTC.

The CDR3 sequence is CASTVLFRTVGEKLFF. In DNA form, the CDR3 reads TGTGCCAGTACCGTACTTTTTCGGACAGTTGGTGAAAAACTGTTTTTT. The chain couples TRBV19 to TRBJ1-4, with D possibly TRBD1 on 6 matching bases. Germline V gene data show CDR1 as LNHDA and CDR2 as SQIVND (reference sequence). The CDR3 length is 16 residues. The V end was cut by 7 bases, the J end by 7 bases, with 22 bases between.

This chain joins TRBV6-1 and TRBJ1-2; maybe TRBD1 (5 bases). Trimming stripped 0 bases from V and 2 bases from J, with 7 bases between. In germline, CDR1 is MNHNS, CDR2 SASEGT. This CDR3 has 14 residues. The CDR3 loop is CASSEARQNYGYTF. The DNA of the CDR3 is TGTGCCAGCAGTGAAGCGCGACAGAACTATGGCTACACCTTC.

The gene calls are TRBV5-5 and TRBJ1-2; D might be TRBD1 (6 bases). Germline V gene sequence: CDR1 SGHKS, CDR2 YYEKEE (reference sequence). The V end was cut by 0 bases, the J end by 8 bases, with 14 bases between. This CDR3 comprises 14 residues. CDR3 nucleotide sequence: TGTGCCAGCAGCTTGGCCGGGGGCAAGGAAGGCTACACCTTC. It specifies CASSLAGGKEGYTF.

V usage is TRBV5-1 and J usage is TRBJ1-1; maybe TRBD1 (6 bases). The germline V gene has CDR1 SGHRS and CDR2 YFSETQ. Trimming took off 0 bases at V and 0 bases at J, with 9 bases between the two ends. The CDR3 spans 15 residues. CDR3 sequence: CASSLGQELNTEAFF. In DNA form, the CDR3 reads TGCGCCAGCAGCTTGGGACAGGAATTGAACACTGAAGCTTTCTTT. Together with reference TRBV5-1 and TRBJ1-1, the CDR3 gives the full variable domain: KAGVTQTPRYLIKTRGQQVTLSCSPISGHRSVSWYQQTPGQGLQFLFEYFSETQRNKGNFPGRFSGRQFSNSRSEMNVSTLELGDSALYLCASSLGQELNTEAFFGQGTRLTVV.

This chain uses TRBV5-1 with TRBJ1-6, with TRBD1 matching 11 bases. The CDR3 has 15 residues. The germline gives CDR1 SGHRS, CDR2 YFSETQ. With V trimmed by 2 bases and J by 10 bases, 5 bases remained unmatched. CDR3 nucleotides: TGCGCCAGCAGCTTAGGACAGGGGGCTTTCTCACCCCTCCACTTT. Protein: CASSLGQGAFSPLHF.

The V call is TRBV7-2, the J call TRBJ1-5; tentatively, D is TRBD1 (5 bases). V dropped 5 bases and J dropped 6 bases, with 17 bases sitting between them. Germline V CDR1 and CDR2: SGHTA, FQGNSA. This CDR3 is 15 amino acids long. The CDR3 here is CASSPTRGVSQPQHF. CDR3 nucleotide sequence: TGTGCCAGCAGCCCCACCCGAGGGGTCAGTCAGCCCCAGCATTTT.

V gene TRBV30 combines with J gene TRBJ2-2; the D gene is possibly TRBD1 (6 bases). The ends were cut back, 4 bases at V and 0 bases at J, with 9 bases in the middle. The germline CDR1 and CDR2 sequences are GTSNPN and SVGIG (reference sequence). The length of the CDR3 is 14 residues. In DNA form, the CDR3 reads TGTGCCTGGATCGGACAGCCGAACACCGGGGAGCTGTTTTTT. It encodes CAWIGQPNTGELFF.

The chain recombines TRBV9 with TRBJ1-3; 9 nucleotides align to TRBD1. Germline V gene sequence: CDR1 SGDLS, CDR2 YYNGEE. CDR3 size: 15 residues. The trim removed 1 base at V and 4 bases at J, leaving 3 bases unmatched. In nucleotides, the CDR3 is TGTGCCAGCAGCGTAACAGGGGGCTTGGGAAACACCATATATTTT. It codes for CASSVTGGLGNTIYF.

This chain connects TRBV5-1 to TRBJ1-1, with D unclear. The length of the CDR3 is 15 residues. CDR1 is SGHRS and CDR2 is YFSETQ in the germline V gene. The ends were cut back, 4 bases at V and 4 bases at J, with 17 bases in the middle. In DNA form, the CDR3 reads TGCGCCAGCAGCCCAGAACCCGACAAGCCCACTGAAGCTTTCTTT. Protein: CASSPEPDKPTEAFF.

This clone has only one observation. The chain recombines TRBV13 with TRBJ2-3; D perhaps matches TRBD2 (7 bases). Germline lookup yields CDR1 PRHDT and CDR2 FYEKMQ (reference sequence). The CDR3 runs to 14 residues. The V gene lost 5 bases and the J gene lost 4 bases, with 13 bases spanning the gap. The CDR3 DNA is TGTGCCAGCAGCCTAAGGGGGGGGGCAGATACGCAGTATTTT. It codes for CASSLRGGADTQYF.

V gene TRBV6-5 combines with J gene TRBJ1-3; tentatively, D is TRBD1 (5 bases). Germline V CDR1 and CDR2: MNHEY, SVGAGI. V was clipped by 6 bases and J by 0 bases, with 12 bases between them. The CDR3 runs 15 residues. CDR3 residues: CASRGQGGSGNTIYF. CDR3 nucleotides: TGTGCCAGCAGGGGGCAAGGAGGCTCTGGAAACACCATATATTTT.

V gene TRBV5-4 combines with J gene TRBJ1-1, with a tentative D call TRBD1 (5 bases). The CDR3 is 14 amino acids. Germline V gene data show CDR1 as SGHNT and CDR2 as YYREEE (reference sequence). Trimming removed 6 bases from V and 4 bases from J, with 16 bases in between. CDR3 sequence reads: CASTVRGTATEAFF. The CDR3 DNA sequence: TGTGCCAGCACGGTAAGGGGCACGGCCACTGAAGCTTTCTTT.

The chain has TRBV12-3 or TRBV12-4 and TRBJ2-6; D remains unclear. V shed 6 bases and J shed 2 bases, with 5 bases lying between them. The CDR3 sequence is 13 residues long. This chain's CDR3 is CASRDTGANVLTF. The DNA for the CDR3 is TGTGCCAGCAGAGACACTGGGGCCAACGTCCTGACTTTC.

The CDR3 sequence: CASKGTGTNQPQHF. CDR3 coding DNA: TGTGCCAGCAAAGGGACAGGGACAAATCAGCCCCAGCATTTT. The chain links TRBV2 to TRBJ1-5, with 9 bases identical to TRBD1. CDR1 SNHLY and CDR2 FYNNEI come from the germline V gene. The CDR3 covers 14 residues. V trimming: 7 bases; J trimming: 4 bases; junction bases outside the gene matches: 5.

The chain joins TRBV2 to TRBJ2-5; 7 bases are shared with TRBD1. The germline V gene has CDR1 SNHLY and CDR2 FYNNEI. Losses at the gene ends were 6 bases for V and 5 bases for J; bases not matched to a gene: 3. This CDR3 comprises 12 residues. The CDR3 here is CASRTGTETQYF. CDR3 DNA: TGTGCCAGCAGGACAGGGACCGAGACCCAGTACTTC.

V is TRBV24-1 and J is TRBJ1-6, with D hard to call. This CDR3 has 14 amino acids. Germline loops: CDR1 KGHDR, CDR2 SFDVKD. Trimming pared 6 bases from V and 10 bases from J, leaving 15 bases between. The CDR3 DNA reads TGTGCCACCAGTAAGGCTCAAACTGGGTCACCCCTCCACTTT. Translating gives CATSKAQTGSPLHF.

The gene calls are TRBV15 and TRBJ1-4, with D perhaps TRBD1 (5 bases). The CDR3 length is 15 residues. Trimming took 4 bases from V and 7 from J, leaving 16 bases between them. Per the germline V gene, CDR1 is LNHNV and CDR2 is YYDKDF (reference sequence). In nucleotides, the CDR3 is TGTGCCACCAGCAAAGACATTGGGACCCGTGAAAAACTGTTTTTT. The encoded protein is CATSKDIGTREKLFF.

The chain links TRBV19 to TRBJ2-1; D is perhaps TRBD2 (5 bases). Deletions cut 6 bases from V and 9 bases from J, with 12 bases between. CDR3 length: 12 amino acids. The germline V gene has CDR1 LNHDA and CDR2 SQIVND (reference sequence). The CDR3 region has the DNA TGTGCCAGTAGAAGCGGTCTGCCTGAGCAGTTCTTC. It codes for CASRSGLPEQFF.